The rows below give T cell receptor beta chains drawn from one sample of a study of blood T cell repertoires in COVID-19. The protocol was immunoSEQ multiplex PCR, while the TCRdb copy is restricted to in-frame clones and leaves out a portion. The table records over 250,000 clones, around 88% of them present only once. Sequenced sample: peripheral blood. The receptors stem from a woman in her sixties or seventies with COVID-19, enrolled during active disease. CDR3s include the opening cysteine and the closing phenylalanine or tryptophan. A D gene is named only where the DNA matches it firmly. A row's size may be missing; if present it is once, few, many or a size class.

v_call: TRBV3-1/TRBV3-2; d_call: .; j_call: TRBJ2-5; clone_size: few; cdr3_aa: CASSQAGARETQYF; cdr3_nt: TGTGCCAGCAGCCAGGCAGGGGCTCGTGAGACCCAGTACTTC
v_call: TRBV5-6; d_call: .; j_call: TRBJ1-4; clone_size: .; cdr3_aa: CASSPETGLREKLFF; cdr3_nt: TGTGCCAGCAGCCCGGAGACAGGTCTTCGTGAAAAACTGTTTTTT
v_call: TRBV20-1; d_call: .; j_call: TRBJ1-1; clone_size: .; cdr3_aa: CSASQRNTEAFF; cdr3_nt: TGCAGTGCTAGTCAGCGGAACACTGAAGCTTTCTTT
v_call: TRBV28; d_call: .; j_call: TRBJ1-2; clone_size: .; cdr3_aa: CASSPLEGVYYGYTF; cdr3_nt: TGTGCCAGCAGTCCCTTGGAGGGCGTTTACTATGGCTACACCTTC
v_call: TRBV30; d_call: TRBD2; j_call: TRBJ2-3; clone_size: .; cdr3_aa: CAWSVGGLAGETQYF; cdr3_nt: TGTGCCTGGAGTGTAGGGGGACTAGCGGGGGAAACGCAGTATTTT
v_call: TRBV11-2; d_call: TRBD1; j_call: TRBJ1-2; clone_size: .; cdr3_aa: CASSSPATGDYGYTF; cdr3_nt: TGTGCCAGCAGCTCCCCCGCAACAGGGGACTATGGCTACACCTTC
v_call: TRBV5-4; d_call: TRBD1; j_call: TRBJ2-2; clone_size: .; cdr3_aa: CASSWKQGAGTGELFF; cdr3_nt: TGTGCCAGCAGCTGGAAACAGGGGGCTGGCACCGGGGAGCTGTTTTTT
v_call: TRBV9; d_call: TRBD1; j_call: TRBJ1-2; clone_size: .; cdr3_aa: CASSAFSGQSNYGYTF; cdr3_nt: TGTGCCAGCAGCGCCTTTTCGGGACAGTCTAACTATGGCTACACCTTC
v_call: TRBV6-1; d_call: .; j_call: TRBJ1-1; clone_size: .; cdr3_aa: CASSEAGPFEAFF; cdr3_nt: TGTGCCAGCAGTGAAGCGGGGCCCTTTGAGGCTTTCTTT
v_call: TRBV18; d_call: .; j_call: TRBJ2-1; clone_size: .; cdr3_aa: CASSPPLGRSYNEQFF; cdr3_nt: TGTGCCAGCTCACCACCGTTGGGGCGATCCTACAATGAGCAGTTCTTC
v_call: TRBV2; d_call: .; j_call: TRBJ2-7; clone_size: .; cdr3_aa: CASSTSESSWWGEPYEQYF; cdr3_nt: TGTGCCAGCAGTACGAGCGAGTCCTCTTGGTGGGGGGAACCCTACGAGCAGTACTTC
v_call: TRBV27; d_call: .; j_call: TRBJ2-7; clone_size: .; cdr3_aa: CASSLSQGRYEQYF; cdr3_nt: TGTGCCAGCAGTTTGTCACAGGGCAGATACGAGCAGTACTTC
v_call: TRBV2; d_call: .; j_call: TRBJ2-1; clone_size: .; cdr3_aa: CASSEPRRGEQFF; cdr3_nt: TGTGCCAGCAGTGAGCCCCGACGAGGTGAGCAGTTCTTC
v_call: TRBV3-1/TRBV3-2; d_call: .; j_call: TRBJ1-1; clone_size: once; cdr3_aa: CASSQGMRNTEAFF; cdr3_nt: TGTGCCAGCAGCCAAGGCATGAGGAACACTGAAGCTTTCTTT
v_call: TRBV19; d_call: .; j_call: TRBJ1-2; clone_size: .; cdr3_aa: CASKEGELRVGYTF; cdr3_nt: TGTGCCAGTAAGGAGGGAGAGCTGCGAGTTGGCTACACCTTC
v_call: TRBV7-2; d_call: .; j_call: TRBJ1-5; clone_size: once; cdr3_aa: CASSRENQPQHF; cdr3_nt: TGTGCCAGCAGCCGAGAGAATCAGCCCCAGCATTTT
v_call: TRBV2; d_call: TRBD2; j_call: TRBJ2-2; clone_size: few; cdr3_aa: CASSALTSGGTGELFF; cdr3_nt: TGTGCCAGCAGTGCCCTGACTAGCGGGGGTACCGGGGAGCTGTTTTTT
v_call: TRBV29-1; d_call: TRBD2; j_call: TRBJ2-7; clone_size: .; cdr3_aa: CSVRWGLGEQYF; cdr3_nt: TGCAGCGTACGTTGGGGACTAGGCGAGCAGTACTTC
v_call: TRBV5-1; d_call: TRBD2; j_call: TRBJ2-7; clone_size: .; cdr3_aa: CASSSRLAGGRSYEQYF; cdr3_nt: TGCGCCAGCAGCTCCAGACTAGCGGGGGGGCGCTCCTACGAGCAGTACTTC
v_call: TRBV30; d_call: .; j_call: TRBJ1-2; clone_size: .; cdr3_aa: CAWSDLGIDGYTF; cdr3_nt: TGTGCCTGGAGCGACCTAGGTATTGACGGCTACACCTTC
v_call: TRBV28; d_call: .; j_call: TRBJ1-2; clone_size: .; cdr3_aa: CASSRDTYGYTF; cdr3_nt: TGTGCCAGCAGCAGGGACACCTATGGCTACACCTTC
v_call: TRBV7-2; d_call: TRBD1; j_call: TRBJ1-6; clone_size: few; cdr3_aa: CASSFDRGNNSPLHF; cdr3_nt: TGTGCCAGCAGTTTCGACAGGGGGAATAATTCACCCCTCCACTTT
v_call: TRBV30; d_call: .; j_call: TRBJ2-3; clone_size: .; cdr3_aa: CAWSYRVPDTQYF; cdr3_nt: TGTGCCTGGAGTTACCGGGTACCAGATACGCAGTATTTT
v_call: TRBV15; d_call: TRBD2; j_call: TRBJ2-7; clone_size: .; cdr3_aa: CATSRDLGTTANEQYF; cdr3_nt: TGTGCCACCAGCAGAGATCTCGGGACTACCGCGAACGAGCAGTACTTC
v_call: TRBV6-6; d_call: .; j_call: TRBJ1-2; clone_size: few; cdr3_aa: CASSQTGRGYTF; cdr3_nt: TGTGCCAGCAGTCAGACAGGTCGAGGCTACACCTTC
v_call: TRBV24-1; d_call: TRBD2; j_call: TRBJ2-1; clone_size: .; cdr3_aa: CATRGGGPNEQFF; cdr3_nt: TGTGCCACCCGGGGGGGAGGGCCCAATGAGCAGTTCTTC
v_call: TRBV24-1; d_call: TRBD1; j_call: TRBJ2-5; clone_size: .; cdr3_aa: CATSDDRDRGQETQYF; cdr3_nt: TGTGCCACCAGTGATGACCGGGACAGGGGACAAGAGACCCAGTACTTC
v_call: TRBV5-4; d_call: .; j_call: TRBJ1-2; clone_size: .; cdr3_aa: CASSFGGAAYGYTF; cdr3_nt: TGTGCCAGCAGCTTCGGGGGGGCCGCCTATGGCTACACCTTC
v_call: TRBV9; d_call: TRBD2; j_call: TRBJ2-3; clone_size: .; cdr3_aa: CASSERGVAGGQDTQYF; cdr3_nt: TGTGCCAGCAGCGAGAGAGGCGTGGCGGGGGGCCAAGATACGCAGTATTTT
v_call: TRBV5-8; d_call: TRBD2; j_call: TRBJ2-3; clone_size: .; cdr3_aa: CASSLRGTSGTDTQYF; cdr3_nt: TGTGCCAGCAGCTTAAGGGGGACTAGCGGCACAGATACGCAGTATTTT
v_call: TRBV2; d_call: .; j_call: TRBJ2-5; clone_size: .; cdr3_aa: CASSAQETQYF; cdr3_nt: TGTGCCAGCAGTGCTCAAGAGACCCAGTACTTC
v_call: TRBV5-8; d_call: TRBD2; j_call: TRBJ2-5; clone_size: few; cdr3_aa: CASTMDSGGIGETQYF; cdr3_nt: TGTGCCAGCACCATGGATAGCGGGGGGATCGGAGAGACCCAGTACTTC
v_call: TRBV11-2; d_call: .; j_call: TRBJ1-2; clone_size: .; cdr3_aa: CASSNRVNYGYTF; cdr3_nt: TGTGCCAGCAGCAACAGGGTTAACTATGGCTACACCTTC
v_call: TRBV28; d_call: TRBD1; j_call: TRBJ1-2; clone_size: .; cdr3_aa: CASSPGQGDYGYTF; cdr3_nt: TGTGCCAGCAGCCCGGGACAGGGAGACTATGGCTACACCTTC